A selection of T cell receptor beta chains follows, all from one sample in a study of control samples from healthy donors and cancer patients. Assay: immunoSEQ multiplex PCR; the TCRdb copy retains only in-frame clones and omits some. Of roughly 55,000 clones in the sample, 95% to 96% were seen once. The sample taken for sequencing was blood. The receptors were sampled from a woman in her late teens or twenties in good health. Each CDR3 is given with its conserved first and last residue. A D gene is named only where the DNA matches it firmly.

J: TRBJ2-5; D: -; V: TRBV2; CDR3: CASSGNRDSETQYF
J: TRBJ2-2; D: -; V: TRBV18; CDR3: CASSPKEGNTGELFF
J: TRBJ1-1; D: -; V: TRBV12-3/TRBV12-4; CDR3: CASTSGGGRLF
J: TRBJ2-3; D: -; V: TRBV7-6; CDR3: CASSKSPGLATDTQYF
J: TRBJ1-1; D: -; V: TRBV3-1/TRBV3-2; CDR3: CASSQERRSFTEAFF
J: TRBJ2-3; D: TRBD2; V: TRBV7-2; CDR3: CASSLGGGADTQYF
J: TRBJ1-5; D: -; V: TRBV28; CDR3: CASSLTIRGGNQPQHF
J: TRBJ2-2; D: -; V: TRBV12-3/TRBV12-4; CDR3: CASSLNTGELFF
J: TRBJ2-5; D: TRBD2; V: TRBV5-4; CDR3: CASSAPGLGIETQYF
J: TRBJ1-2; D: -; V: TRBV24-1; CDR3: CATIRGGANYGYTF
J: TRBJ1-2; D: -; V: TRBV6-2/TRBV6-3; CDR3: CASSYREGSGYTF
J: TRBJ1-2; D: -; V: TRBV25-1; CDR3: CASSEYFGYTF
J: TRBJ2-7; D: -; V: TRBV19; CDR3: CASSIQAGLYEQYF
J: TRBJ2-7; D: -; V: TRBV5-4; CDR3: CASSLGSLRGRSEQYF
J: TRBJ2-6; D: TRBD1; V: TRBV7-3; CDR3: CASSSGTGGFGANVLTF
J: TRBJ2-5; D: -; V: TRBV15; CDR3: CATSRDGETQYF
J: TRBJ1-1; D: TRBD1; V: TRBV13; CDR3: CASSFTTGVNTEAFF
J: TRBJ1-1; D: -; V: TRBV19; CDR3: CASSIQGSTEAFF
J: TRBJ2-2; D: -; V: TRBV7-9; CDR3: CASWSYTGELFF
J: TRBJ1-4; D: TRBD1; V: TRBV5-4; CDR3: CASSIRQGRTNEKLFF
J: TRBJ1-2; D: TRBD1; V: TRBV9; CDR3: CASSEQGNYGYTF
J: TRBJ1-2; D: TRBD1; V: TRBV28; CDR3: CATRTGLYYGYTF